Following are 28 T cell receptor beta chains from one sample sequenced in a study of OX40 agonist ivuxolimab in advanced cancers. Sequencing was performed with immunoSEQ multiplex PCR; in TCRdb, only in-frame clones are kept and a portion is missing. There are roughly 20,000 clones in the sample; over 70% occur only once, and 30% to 40% lies in the top ten. The specimen comprised CD4+ or CD8+ T cells sorted from blood, sampled in a trial of the OX40 agonist ivuxolimab. These receptors all stem from an adult with an advanced solid tumor such as melanoma, head and neck, liver or kidney cancer.

The V gene is TRBV7-2, the J gene TRBJ2-7; TRBD2 is a possible D gene (7 bases). Germline CDR1 and CDR2: SGHTA and FQGNSA. The CDR3 runs 15 residues. Trimming took 1 base from V and 4 from J, leaving 14 bases between them. In DNA, the CDR3 is TGTGCCAGCAGCTTAGGTTCGGGGGGCACTTACGAGCAGTACTTC. As protein: CASSLGSGGTYEQYF.

The rearrangement links TRBV5-6 to TRBJ1-5; 7 bases are shared with TRBD1. CDR1 and CDR2 from the germline V gene are SGHDT and YYEEEE. V was clipped by 4 bases and J by 4 bases; unmatched bases: 5. The CDR3 is 14 residues long. CDR3 protein: CASSEGQINQPQHF. DNA of the CDR3: TGTGCCAGCAGCGAGGGACAGATAAATCAGCCCCAGCATTTT.

The V and J genes are TRBV2 and TRBJ1-5; possibly TRBD1 for D (5 bases). V dropped 7 bases and J dropped 2 bases, with 15 bases sitting between them. The CDR3 consists of 15 residues. From germline, CDR1 is SNHLY and CDR2 FYNNEI. As DNA, the CDR3 is TGTGCCAGCACAGATGGGGGTAGCGGCAATCAGCCCCAGCATTTT. This translates into CASTDGGSGNQPQHF.

The rearrangement uses TRBV7-9 and TRBJ1-2; D ambiguous. V shed 0 bases and J shed 8 bases, with 7 bases lying between them. Germline V CDR1 and CDR2: SEHNR, FQNEAQ (reference sequence). This CDR3 comprises 12 residues. CDR3 sequence reads: CASSLARMGYTF. The CDR3 DNA follows: TGTGCCAGCAGCTTAGCCAGGATGGGCTACACCTTC.

The chain links TRBV9 to TRBJ2-1, with a possible D match to TRBD2 (6 bases). V lost 3 bases to trimming and J lost 0 bases, with 10 bases between them. The CDR3 is 15 residues long. CDR1 is SGDLS, CDR2 YYNGEE, per germline. The CDR3 reads CASSAGGDSYNEQFF. In DNA, the CDR3 is TGTGCCAGCAGCGCAGGAGGGGACTCCTACAATGAGCAGTTCTTC.

The chain is built from TRBV19 and TRBJ2-7, with unresolved D. This CDR3 spans 14 amino acids. Germline CDR1 LNHDA, CDR2 SQIVND (reference sequence). Trimming shortened V by 3 bases and J by 2 bases, and 11 bases separated the two germline ends. The CDR3 reads CASSMSRIPYEQYF. The CDR3, as DNA: TGTGCCAGTAGTATGTCTAGAATACCCTACGAGCAGTACTTC.

This sequence joins TRBV18 and TRBJ2-1, with D hard to call. V was clipped by 3 bases and J by 7 bases, with 16 bases between them. Germline V gene sequence: CDR1 KGHSH, CDR2 LQKENI. The CDR3 contains 15 residues. CDR3: CASSPKARAPNEQFF. The CDR3, as DNA: TGTGCCAGCTCACCTAAGGCTAGAGCGCCTAATGAGCAGTTCTTC. The full variable domain, rest sourced from reference TRBV18 and TRBJ2-1, is NAGVMQNPRHLVRRRGQEARLRCSPMKGHSHVYWYRQLPEEGLKFMVYLQKENIIDESGMPKERFSAEFPKEGPSILRIQQVVRGDSAAYFCASSPKARAPNEQFFGPGTRLTVL.

This chain joins TRBV7-8 and TRBJ2-3; possible D gene TRBD1, 5 bases. Trimming removed 5 bases from V and 8 bases from J, with 11 bases in between. Germline CDR1 and CDR2: SGHVS and FQNEAQ. The CDR3 length is 12 residues. CDR3 in DNA: TGTGCCAGCAGCCGCGACCAGGGTACGCAGTATTTT. It yields the protein CASSRDQGTQYF.

The rearrangement uses TRBV9 and TRBJ2-3; perhaps D is TRBD1 or TRBD2 (5 bases each). The CDR3 is 14 residues long. Germline lookup yields CDR1 SGDLS and CDR2 YYNGEE. Trimming shortened V by 4 bases and J by 1 base, and 10 bases separated the two germline ends. The CDR3 spells CASSLLGGTDTQYF. The CDR3 nucleotides read TGTGCCAGCAGCCTACTGGGGGGCACAGATACGCAGTATTTT.

The V and J genes are TRBV19 and TRBJ2-1, with D possibly being TRBD2 (6 bases). Germline CDR1 is LNHDA and CDR2 is SQIVND (reference sequence). The CDR3 is 14 amino acids. The V gene lost 1 base and the J gene lost 8 bases, with 12 bases spanning the gap. The CDR3 bases are TGTGCCAGTAGTATAGCGGGAGCCGACGATGAGCAGTTCTTC. Translated: CASSIAGADDEQFF.

The CDR3 is CASSPPIPTPYNEQFF. CDR3 sequence (DNA): TGTGCCAGCTCACCACCTATACCGACTCCTTACAATGAGCAGTTCTTC. This chain connects TRBV18 to TRBJ2-1; D not resolved. Germline-derived CDR1 and CDR2 are KGHSH and LQKENI. V was trimmed by 0 bases and J by 4 bases, leaving 13 bases between them. The CDR3 has 16 amino acids.

The rearrangement joins TRBV9 to TRBJ1-1; D is ambiguous. The CDR3 consists of 16 residues. V was shortened by 4 bases and J by 0 bases, with 16 bases between the two germline ends. The germline gives CDR1 SGDLS, CDR2 YYNGEE. CDR3 loop: CASSPPLFTVNTEAFF. CDR3 DNA sequence: TGTGCCAGCAGCCCCCCCCTATTCACTGTGAACACTGAAGCTTTCTTT. The full variable domain, its missing parts supplied by reference TRBV9 and TRBJ1-1, is DSGVTQTPKHLITATGQRVTLRCSPRSGDLSVYWYQQSLDQGLQFLIQYYNGEERAKGNILERFSAQQFPDLHSELNLSSLELGDSALYFCASSPPLFTVNTEAFFGQGTRLTVV.

The chain carries TRBV6-6 and TRBJ2-1, with a possible D match to TRBD2 (7 bases). Per the germline V gene, CDR1 is MNHNY and CDR2 is SVGAGI (reference sequence). Trimming removed 4 bases from V and 5 bases from J, with 15 bases in between. This CDR3 has 15 amino acids. CDR3 DNA: TGTGCCAGCAGTTTGGGGGGGGCGGGAAACAATGAGCAGTTCTTC. Its translation: CASSLGGAGNNEQFF.

The V and J genes are TRBV28 and TRBJ1-1, with TRBD1 identical over 7 bases. J lost 3 bases, V lost 2 bases, and 0 bases had no gene match. CDR3 length equals 13 residues. Per the germline V gene, CDR1 is MDHEN and CDR2 is SYDVKM. The CDR3: CASSLQGDTEAFF. Here the CDR3 DNA reads TGTGCCAGCAGTTTACAGGGGGACACTGAAGCTTTCTTT.

This chain joins TRBV10-3 and TRBJ2-7; tentatively, D is TRBD1 (6 bases). From germline, CDR1 is ENHRY and CDR2 SYGVKD. The CDR3 is 12 residues long. Trimming left V 4 bases short and J 2 bases short, with 6 bases between. The CDR3 region has the DNA TGTGCCATCAGTGGGGACACCTACGAGCAGTACTTC. It is translated as CAISGDTYEQYF.

This chain uses TRBV6-5 with TRBJ2-1; D not certain. Germline V gene lookup returns CDR1 MNHEY and CDR2 SVGAGI. The CDR3 is 12 residues long. V gave up 4 bases and J gave up 5 bases, with 6 bases separating them. CDR3 nucleotide sequence: TGTGCCAGCAGTTTAGACGACAATGAGCAGTTCTTC. This translates into CASSLDDNEQFF.

The chain employs TRBV4-2 and TRBJ2-7; 9 positions agree with TRBD1. From germline, CDR1 is LGHNA and CDR2 YNFKEQ. This CDR3 has 15 amino acids. The trim removed 4 bases at V and 4 bases at J, leaving 8 bases unmatched. CDR3 in amino acids: CASSRGQGTTYEQYF. The CDR3 region has the DNA TGTGCCAGCAGCCGGGGACAGGGCACAACATACGAGCAGTACTTC.

V is TRBV13 and J is TRBJ2-1; D remains unclear. V was pared by 2 bases and J by 9 bases, with 11 bases between. Looked up from germline, CDR1 is PRHDT and CDR2 is FYEKMQ (reference sequence). The CDR3 consists of 13 residues. The CDR3 coding sequence is TGTGCCAGCAGCTTATCAGCACAAACTGAGCAGTTCTTC. Its translation is CASSLSAQTEQFF. The entire variable domain, with the rest obtained from reference TRBV13 and TRBJ2-1, is as follows: AAGVIQSPRHLIKEKRETATLKCYPIPRHDTVYWYQQGPGQDPQFLISFYEKMQSDKGSIPDRFSAQQFSDYHSELNMSSLELGDSALYFCASSLSAQTEQFFGPGTRLTVL.

The CDR3 region is CASSPMGARGYTF. The CDR3 DNA reads TGTGCCAGCAGCCCCATGGGGGCGCGGGGCTACACCTTC. The chain combines TRBV5-4 with TRBJ1-2; D might be TRBD1 (6 bases). This CDR3 has 13 residues. The V end was cut by 4 bases, the J end by 8 bases, with 15 bases between. Germline CDR1 reads SGHNT; CDR2 reads YYREEE (reference sequence).

J is TRBJ1-2 and V is TRBV4-1; the D gene is possibly TRBD1 (5 bases). The CDR3 totals 14 residues. The V and J ends lost 0 bases and 2 bases respectively, with 7 bases between them. Germline lookup yields CDR1 MGHRA and CDR2 YSYEKL. CDR3 loop: CASSQEGVNYGYTF. The CDR3 coding sequence is TGCGCCAGCAGCCAAGAGGGGGTAAACTATGGCTACACCTTC.

This clone showed up just once. The rearrangement uses TRBV25-1 and TRBJ1-1; D unclear. V lost 3 bases, J lost 0 bases, and 5 bases lay in between. Germline CDR1 MGHDK, CDR2 SYGVNS. The CDR3 loop spans 13 amino acids. The DNA of the CDR3 is TGTGCCAGCAGTGACGACGTGAACACTGAAGCTTTCTTT. Translation gives CASSDDVNTEAFF. Full variable domain (missing parts from reference TRBV25-1 and TRBJ1-1): EADIYQTPRYLVIGTGKKITLECSQTMGHDKMYWYQQDPGMELHLIHYSYGVNSTEKGDLSSESTVSRIRTEHFPLTLESARPSHTSQYLCASSDDVNTEAFFGQGTRLTVV.

The rearrangement links TRBV7-2 to TRBJ2-1, with D unclear. CDR1 and CDR2 from the germline V gene are SGHTA and FQGNSA. V was cut by 2 bases and J by 3 bases, with 8 bases left in between. The CDR3 runs to 14 residues. The CDR3 region is CASSLLVVYNEQFF. CDR3 DNA: TGTGCCAGCAGCTTATTAGTAGTCTACAATGAGCAGTTCTTC.

The chain couples TRBV7-9 to TRBJ1-1; D is uncertain. The CDR3 length is 12 residues. Trimming took 2 bases from V and 4 from J, leaving 5 bases between them. Germline V gene lookup returns CDR1 SEHNR and CDR2 FQNEAQ (reference sequence). The CDR3: CASSLSSTEAFF. The DNA of the CDR3 is TGTGCCAGCAGCTTATCCTCCACTGAAGCTTTCTTT.

V and J are TRBV27 and TRBJ2-2; 8 positions match TRBD2. V trimming: 10 bases; J trimming: 1 base; junction bases outside the gene matches: 11. The length of the CDR3 is 16 residues. CDR1 is MNHEY and CDR2 is SMNVEV in the germline V gene (reference sequence). The CDR3 nucleotides are TGTGCCACCACGGACAGCGGGAGTCTGAACACCGGGGAGCTGTTTTTT. Its translation: CATTDSGSLNTGELFF.

The chain recombines TRBV4-3 with TRBJ2-2; 8 bases are a match to TRBD2. Per germline, CDR1 LGHNA and CDR2 YSLEER. With V trimmed by 2 bases and J by 3 bases, 5 bases remained unmatched. The CDR3 is 16 residues long. The CDR3 DNA is TGCGCCAGCAGCCAATCCAGCGGGAGTGACACCGGGGAGCTGTTTTTT. Its translation is CASSQSSGSDTGELFF.

V gene TRBV6-5 combines with J gene TRBJ1-2; TRBD1 matches 7 bases. CDR3 length equals 15 residues. Germline CDR1 MNHEY, CDR2 SVGAGI. The V segment lost 5 bases and the J segment 3 bases; nucleotides outside the gene matches: 9. The chain's CDR3 is CASSTGQVFYYGYTF. DNA for the CDR3: TGTGCCAGCAGTACCGGACAGGTTTTCTACTATGGCTACACCTTC.

This clone is medium-sized. CDR3 residues: CASSSGERQGDDNEQFF. The CDR3 DNA is TGTGCCAGCAGCTCTGGTGAGAGACAGGGGGACGACAATGAGCAGTTCTTC. The V call is TRBV5-5, the J call TRBJ2-1; 9 positions agree with TRBD1. Germline loops: CDR1 SGHKS, CDR2 YYEKEE (reference sequence). This CDR3 comprises 17 residues. V lost 3 bases to trimming and J lost 5 bases; unmatched junction nucleotides: 12.

This chain links TRBV10-1 with TRBJ2-5, with 10 bases lining up with TRBD1. The CDR3 sequence is 14 residues long. The V gene end was trimmed by 8 bases and the J gene end by 5 bases; junction bases not matched to a gene: 8. The germline V gene has CDR1 WNHNN and CDR2 SYGVQD (reference sequence). CDR3 protein: CASASGTGVETQYF. Written as DNA, the CDR3 is TGCGCCAGCGCCTCCGGGACAGGGGTTGAGACCCAGTACTTC.